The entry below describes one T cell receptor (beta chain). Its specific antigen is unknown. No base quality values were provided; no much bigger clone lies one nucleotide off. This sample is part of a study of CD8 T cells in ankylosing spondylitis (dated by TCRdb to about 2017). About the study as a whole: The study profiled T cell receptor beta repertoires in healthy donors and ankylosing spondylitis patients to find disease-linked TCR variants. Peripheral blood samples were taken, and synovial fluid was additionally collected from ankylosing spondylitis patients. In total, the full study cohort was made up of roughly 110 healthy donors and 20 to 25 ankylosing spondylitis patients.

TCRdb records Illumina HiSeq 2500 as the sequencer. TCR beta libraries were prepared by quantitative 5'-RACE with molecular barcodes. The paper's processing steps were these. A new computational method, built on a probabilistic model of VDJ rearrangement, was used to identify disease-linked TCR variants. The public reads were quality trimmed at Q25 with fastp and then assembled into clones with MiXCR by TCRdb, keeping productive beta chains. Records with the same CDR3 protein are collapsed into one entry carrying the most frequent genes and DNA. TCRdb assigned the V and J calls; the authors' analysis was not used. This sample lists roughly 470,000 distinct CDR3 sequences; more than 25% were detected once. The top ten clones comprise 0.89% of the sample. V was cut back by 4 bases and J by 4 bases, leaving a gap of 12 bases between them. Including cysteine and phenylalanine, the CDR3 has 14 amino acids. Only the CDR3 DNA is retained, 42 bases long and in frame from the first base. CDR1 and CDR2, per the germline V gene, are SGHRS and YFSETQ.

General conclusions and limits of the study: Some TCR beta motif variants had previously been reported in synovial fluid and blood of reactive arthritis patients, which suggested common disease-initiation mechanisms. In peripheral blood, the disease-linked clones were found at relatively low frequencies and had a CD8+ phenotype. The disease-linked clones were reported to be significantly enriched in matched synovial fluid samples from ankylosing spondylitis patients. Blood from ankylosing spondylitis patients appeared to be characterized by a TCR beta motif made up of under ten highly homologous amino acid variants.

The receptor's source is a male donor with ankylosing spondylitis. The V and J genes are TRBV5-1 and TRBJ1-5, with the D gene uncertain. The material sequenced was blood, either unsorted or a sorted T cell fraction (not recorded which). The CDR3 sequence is CASSPDPENQPQHF. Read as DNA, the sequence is TGCGCCAGCAGCCCGGACCCCGAGAATCAGCCCCAGCATTTT.